A selection of T cell receptor beta chains follows, all from one sample in a study of T-cell reconstitution after alpha-beta-depleted transplantation in children. TCRdb re-called the PCR reads with MiXCR, one entry per CDR3 protein. The sample holds about 980,000 distinct CDR3 sequences, roughly 29% seen once. The sequencing used PBMCs, mostly from graft donor cells, collected 360 days after TCRalphabeta/CD19-depleted stem cell transplant. These receptors all come from a boy under two years old who had a stem cell transplant for SCID, so the T cells may come from the graft donor. Each CDR3 is given with its conserved first and last residue. Fields, in order: J gene, clone size, D gene, V gene, CDR3 DNA, CDR3 protein. D genes are given only for firm matches. Expanded clones get a size class; other rows say once, few or many, or leave the size out.

>TRBJ2-2|few|NA|TRBV5-5
TGTGCCAGCAGCTTGGTCGTCCTGGACACCGGGGAGCTGTTTTTT
CASSLVVLDTGELFF
>TRBJ2-3|NA|NA|TRBV10-3
TGTGCCATCAGTGAAAAGGCGGATACGCAGTATTTT
CAISEKADTQYF
>TRBJ1-6|NA|NA|TRBV20-1
TGCAGTGCTAGAGATACCCTCCCAGGGGCTAGCTATAATTCACCCCTCCACTTT
CSARDTLPGASYNSPLHF
>TRBJ2-7|few|TRBD1|TRBV7-8
TGTGCCAGCAGCTCCCGGGACAGCCTTTTGGAGCAGTACTTC
CASSSRDSLLEQYF
>TRBJ2-1|NA|TRBD2|TRBV7-8
TGTGCCAGCAGCTTCTTTAGCGGGGGGACCTACAATGAGCAGTTCTTC
CASSFFSGGTYNEQFF
>TRBJ2-7|NA|NA|TRBV28
TGTGCCAGCAGTTTACTTTGGCTGCCCGTACTTAAGGCCCCCCACTACGAGCAGTACTTC
CASSLLWLPVLKAPHYEQYF
>TRBJ2-3|NA|NA|TRBV5-6
TGTGCCAGCAGCTTGCCCCTAGCTAGCACAGATACGCAGTATTTT
CASSLPLASTDTQYF
>TRBJ1-5|NA|NA|TRBV4-2
TGTGCCAGCAGCCAAGTCTACCATAGCAATCAGCCCCAGCATTTT
CASSQVYHSNQPQHF
>TRBJ2-1|few|TRBD1|TRBV24-1
TGTGCCACCAGTGATTTAGGCAGGGGGCTTGACAATGAGCAGTTCTTC
CATSDLGRGLDNEQFF
>TRBJ2-2|few|TRBD1|TRBV5-1
TGCGCCAGCAGCTTGGAGAGGGGGCTCCTCACCGGGGAGCTGTTTTTT
CASSLERGLLTGELFF